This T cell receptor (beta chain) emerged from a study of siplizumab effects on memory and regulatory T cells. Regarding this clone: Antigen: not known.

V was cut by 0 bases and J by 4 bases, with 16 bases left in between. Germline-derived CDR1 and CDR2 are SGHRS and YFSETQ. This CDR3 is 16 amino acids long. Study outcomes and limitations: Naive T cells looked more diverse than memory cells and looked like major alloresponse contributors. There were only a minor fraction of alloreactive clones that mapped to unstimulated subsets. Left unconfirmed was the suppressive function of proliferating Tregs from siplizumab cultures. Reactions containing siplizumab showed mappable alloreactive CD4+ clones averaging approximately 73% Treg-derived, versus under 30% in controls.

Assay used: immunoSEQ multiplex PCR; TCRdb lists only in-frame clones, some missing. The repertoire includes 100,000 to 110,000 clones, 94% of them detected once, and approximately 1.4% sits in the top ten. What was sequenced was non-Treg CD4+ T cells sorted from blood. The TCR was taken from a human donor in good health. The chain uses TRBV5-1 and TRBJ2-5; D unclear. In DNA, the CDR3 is TGCGCCAGCAGCTTGGCTACAGAAGGCGGTGGAGAGACCCAGTACTTC. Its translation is CASSLATEGGGETQYF. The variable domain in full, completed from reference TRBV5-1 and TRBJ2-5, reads KAGVTQTPRYLIKTRGQQVTLSCSPISGHRSVSWYQQTPGQGLQFLFEYFSETQRNKGNFPGRFSGRQFSNSRSEMNVSTLELGDSALYLCASSLATEGGGETQYFGPGTRLLVL.